These T cell receptor beta chains were read from a single sample in a study of blood T cell repertoires in COVID-19. Only in-frame clones appear in the TCRdb table, and some are missing; sequencing was by immunoSEQ multiplex PCR. This table has roughly 200,000 clones, around nine tenths appearing once. Sequenced sample: peripheral blood. The receptors come from a man in his forties with acute or convalescent COVID-19. The CDR3 runs from the conserved cysteine through the conserved F or W. A D gene is named only where the DNA matches it firmly.

d_gene | j_gene | v_gene | CDR3nt | CDR3aa
TRBD1 | TRBJ1-4 | TRBV18 | TGTGCCAGCTCACCGGGACAGCCCAATGAAAAACTGTTTTTT | CASSPGQPNEKLFF
- | TRBJ2-7 | TRBV29-1 | TGCAGCGTTTCCGACAGCTACGAGCAGTACTTC | CSVSDSYEQYF
- | TRBJ2-3 | TRBV13 | TGTGCCAGCAGCTTAGGCCCACTGGCAGATACGCAGTATTTT | CASSLGPLADTQYF
TRBD2 | TRBJ2-3 | TRBV5-4 | TGTGCCAGCAGCTTGGCCGCGGGGGGGCCAGCAGATACGCAGTATTTT | CASSLAAGGPADTQYF
- | TRBJ1-1 | TRBV5-1 | TGCGCCAGCAGCTTAGACAGGCGACGCACTGAAGCTTTCTTT | CASSLDRRRTEAFF
- | TRBJ2-1 | TRBV13 | TGTGCCAGCAGCGCCGGGACAGAGCAGTTCTTC | CASSAGTEQFF
- | TRBJ1-1 | TRBV7-3 | TGTGCCAGCAGCTCCACAGGGTTGAACACTGAAGCTTTCTTT | CASSSTGLNTEAFF
- | TRBJ1-1 | TRBV27 | TGTGCCAGCAGTTTCCTAGGACGACAGCCGAACACTGAAGCTTTCTTT | CASSFLGRQPNTEAFF
TRBD1 | TRBJ1-3 | TRBV27 | TGTGCCAGCAGTCCCTGGACAGGAGGTTCCGGCTCTGGAAACACCATATATTTT | CASSPWTGGSGSGNTIYF
- | TRBJ1-6 | TRBV3-1/TRBV3-2 | TGTGCCAGCAGCCAAGATGACAGCAGAAGGTCACCCCTCCACTTT | CASSQDDSRRSPLHF
TRBD2 | TRBJ2-1 | TRBV27 | TGTGCCAGCAGTCCTCCTAGCGGGGGATGGTATGAGCAGTTCTTC | CASSPPSGGWYEQFF
TRBD1 | TRBJ2-5 | TRBV6-5 | TGTGCCAGCAGTCATCCGGGACAGGGGACCGAGACCCAGTACTTC | CASSHPGQGTETQYF
TRBD1 | TRBJ2-5 | TRBV2 | TGTGCCAGCAGTATAAACAGGGGAGAGACCCAGTACTTC | CASSINRGETQYF
- | TRBJ1-1 | TRBV5-1 | TGCGCCAGCAGCCCAACGGGACAGAACACTGAAGCTTTCTTT | CASSPTGQNTEAFF
- | TRBJ2-1 | TRBV7-2 | TGTGCCAGCAGCTTAAGTTATCGGGAAAACAATGAGCAGTTCTTC | CASSLSYRENNEQFF
- | TRBJ2-7 | TRBV2 | TGTGCCAGCAGTCTCGACTACTACGAGCAGTACTTC | CASSLDYYEQYF
TRBD1 | TRBJ1-3 | TRBV5-1 | TGCGCCAGCAGCCGGACAGGGGGCCACTCTGGAAACACCATATATTTT | CASSRTGGHSGNTIYF
TRBD2 | TRBJ2-1 | TRBV7-2 | TGTGCCAGCAGCTTACGGGAGGGTGAGCAGTTCTTC | CASSLREGEQFF
- | TRBJ1-2 | TRBV19 | TGTGCCAGTAGTATGAAGGCAGGGACAGGCTACACCTTC | CASSMKAGTGYTF
TRBD1 | TRBJ1-5 | TRBV6-5 | TGTGCCAGCAGCAAGACAGGGGGCGATCAGCCCCAGCATTTT | CASSKTGGDQPQHF
TRBD2 | TRBJ2-1 | TRBV2 | TGTGCCAGCAGCCCCCTAGCGGGGGGCCCCAATGAGCAGTTCTTC | CASSPLAGGPNEQFF
- | TRBJ2-1 | TRBV5-1 | TGCGCCAGCAGCTGGGGACTGAGGGATGAGCAGTTCTTC | CASSWGLRDEQFF
TRBD2 | TRBJ2-3 | TRBV18 | TGTGCCAGCTCACTTCCTAGCGGGGGGACAGATACGCAGTATTTT | CASSLPSGGTDTQYF